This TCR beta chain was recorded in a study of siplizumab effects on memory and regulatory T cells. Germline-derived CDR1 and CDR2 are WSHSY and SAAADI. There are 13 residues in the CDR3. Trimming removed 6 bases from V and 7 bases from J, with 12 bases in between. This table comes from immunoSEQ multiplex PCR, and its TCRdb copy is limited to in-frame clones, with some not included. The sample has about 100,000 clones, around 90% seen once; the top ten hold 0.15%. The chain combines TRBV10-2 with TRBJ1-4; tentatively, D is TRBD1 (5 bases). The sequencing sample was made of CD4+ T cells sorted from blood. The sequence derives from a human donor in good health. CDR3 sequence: CASRGVAGEKLFF. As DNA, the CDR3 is TGCGCCAGCAGGGGGGTGGCGGGTGAAAAACTGTTTTTT.